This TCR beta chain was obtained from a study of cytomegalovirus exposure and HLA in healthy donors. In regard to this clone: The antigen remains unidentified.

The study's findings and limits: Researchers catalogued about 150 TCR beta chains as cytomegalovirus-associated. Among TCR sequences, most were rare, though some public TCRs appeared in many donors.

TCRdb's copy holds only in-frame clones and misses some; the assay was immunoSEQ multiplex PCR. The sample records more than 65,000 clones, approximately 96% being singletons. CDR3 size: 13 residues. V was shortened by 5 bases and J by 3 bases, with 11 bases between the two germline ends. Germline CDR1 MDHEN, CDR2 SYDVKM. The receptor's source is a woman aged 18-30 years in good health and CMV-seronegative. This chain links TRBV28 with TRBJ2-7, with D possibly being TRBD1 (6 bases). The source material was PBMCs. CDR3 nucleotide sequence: TGTGCCAGCAGTCTACTACAGGGCTACGAGCAGTACTTC. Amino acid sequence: CASSLLQGYEQYF.